These 15 T cell receptor beta chains came from one sample sequenced in a study of blood T cell repertoires in COVID-19 (dated by TCRdb to 2019 to 2021). Receptor amplification or capture employed the immunoSEQ multiplex PCR assay. In its TCRdb copy, this immuneACCESS table keeps in-frame sequences only and misses some clones. Where compared with another copy, unresolved V genes explain less than half of these, and the others have no known cause. This sample lists tens of thousands of clones; 75% to 80% were detected once. The ten largest account for under 3% of the sample. The sample taken for sequencing was peripheral blood. The receptors come from a man in his 70s with COVID-19, enrolled during active disease.

This clone was seen a few times. The chain is built from TRBV19 and TRBJ1-5; weak D call: TRBD1 (5 bases). This CDR3 spans 15 amino acids. Germline lookup yields CDR1 LNHDA and CDR2 SQIVND (reference sequence). Deletions cut 5 bases from V and 6 bases from J, with 17 bases between. The CDR3 DNA is TGTGCCAGTAGTGAAGGGGCAGTAGATCGTCAGCCCCAGCATTTT. It specifies CASSEGAVDRQPQHF.

CDR3 DNA sequence: TGTGCCAGCAGCTTGCCGGCTAGCGGGCGCACAGATACGCAGTATTTT. Its translation: CASSLPASGRTDTQYF. This chain uses TRBV5-5 with TRBJ2-3, with TRBD2 matching 8 bases. The CDR3 extends over 16 amino acids. Germline values: CDR1 SGHKS, CDR2 YYEKEE (reference sequence). V dropped 1 base and J dropped 1; count of bases not matched to a gene: 5.

The V and J genes are TRBV6-2 or TRBV6-3 and TRBJ1-1; D is perhaps TRBD1 (6 bases). Germline values: CDR1 MNHEY, CDR2 SVGEGT. The CDR3 is 13 residues long. V was pared by 5 bases and J by 7 bases, with 14 bases between. CDR3 sequence reads: CASSEPRTDEAFF. The CDR3 nucleotides read TGTGCCAGCAGTGAGCCGCGGACAGATGAAGCTTTCTTT.

The gene calls are TRBV27 and TRBJ2-5, with TRBD1 matching 8 bases. V lost 3 bases, J lost 13 bases, and 7 bases stayed unmatched. Germline V gives CDR1 MNHEY, CDR2 SMNVEV (reference sequence). The CDR3 totals 12 residues. The CDR3 DNA is TGTGCCAGCAGTTTGGGCAGGGGGCATTTGTACTTC. It encodes CASSLGRGHLYF.

The rearrangement links TRBV9 to TRBJ2-5; unclear D gene. This CDR3 comprises 14 residues. The germline V gene encodes CDR1 SGDLS and CDR2 YYNGEE. Trimming removed 0 bases from V and 1 base from J, with 7 bases in between. CDR3 sequence reads: CASSVDTAQETQYF. The CDR3 nucleotides read TGTGCCAGCAGCGTAGACACAGCCCAAGAGACCCAGTACTTC.

This clone was recorded once. The chain combines TRBV5-1 with TRBJ2-7, with TRBD2 identical over 8 bases. J gave up 4 bases and V 4 bases, and 10 bases lay outside the gene matches. The CDR3 totals 15 residues. CDR1 and CDR2 from the germline V gene are SGHRS and YFSETQ. The CDR3 DNA follows: TGCGCCAGCAGCGCAGCCGGGACTAGTCCGTACGAGCAGTACTTC. It is translated as CASSAAGTSPYEQYF.

The gene calls are TRBV24-1 and TRBJ1-1; D remains unclear. The germline gives CDR1 KGHDR, CDR2 SFDVKD. The V end lost 3 bases, the J end lost 7 bases, and 5 bases lay between the germline ends. CDR3 size: 11 residues. CDR3 sequence (DNA): TGTGCCACCAGTGATCCCGGTGAAGCTTTCTTT. This codes for CATSDPGEAFF.

V is TRBV11-3 and J is TRBJ2-5; 8 bases line up with TRBD1. The CDR3 totals 15 residues. V lost 5 bases and J lost 2; bases outside the gene matches: 7. Germline CDR1 SGHNT, CDR2 YENEEA. This CDR3 is CASSPGQAQQETQYF. The CDR3 DNA is TGTGCCAGCAGCCCGGGACAGGCCCAACAAGAGACCCAGTACTTC. The full variable domain, rest sourced from reference TRBV11-3 and TRBJ2-5, is EAGVVQSPRYKIIEKKQPVAFWCNPISGHNTLYWYLQNLGQGPELLIRYENEEAVDDSQLPKDRFSAERLKGVDSTLKIQPAELGDSAVYLCASSPGQAQQETQYFGPGTRLLVL.

The chain carries TRBV6-2 or TRBV6-3 and TRBJ2-2; 7 positions agree with TRBD1. This CDR3 comprises 12 residues. V shed 6 bases, J shed 6 bases, and the junction held 1 base outside the gene matches. Germline CDR1 reads MNHEY; CDR2 reads SVGEGT. CDR3 nucleotide sequence: TGTGCCAGCAGCCAGGGGGCCGGGGAGCTGTTTTTT. It codes for CASSQGAGELFF.

The chain recombines TRBV3-1 (or the pseudogene TRBV3-2) with TRBJ2-2; D is uncertain. Trimming took 4 bases from V and 8 from J, leaving 5 bases between them. The CDR3 spans 11 residues. Germline V gives CDR1 LGHDT, CDR2 YNNKEL (reference sequence). CDR3 nucleotide sequence: TGTGCCAGCAGCCTGGCTGGGGAGCTGTTTTTT. Encoded protein: CASSLAGELFF.

This rearrangement joins TRBV20-1 to TRBJ1-1; tentative D call: TRBD1 (5 bases). Looked up from germline, CDR1 is DFQATT and CDR2 is SNEGSKA (reference sequence). Trimming removed 3 bases from V and 3 bases from J, with 11 bases in between. The CDR3 is 13 residues long. CDR3 nucleotide sequence: TGCAGTGCTAGTTGGTCGACAGACACTGAAGCTTTCTTT. As protein: CSASWSTDTEAFF.

V gene TRBV6-5 combines with J gene TRBJ2-7, with TRBD1 matching 12 bases. With 5 bases clipped from V and 1 base from J, the junction kept 3 bases outside the gene matches. CDR3 length equals 15 residues. The V gene's germline CDR1 is MNHEY and CDR2 SVGAGI. The CDR3 region is CASSRDRGPSYEQYF. Written as DNA, the CDR3 is TGTGCCAGCAGTCGGGACAGGGGGCCTTCCTACGAGCAGTACTTC.

The chain is built from TRBV27 and TRBJ2-7; the match to TRBD2 covers 7 bases. J lost 7 bases, V lost 11 bases, and 5 bases had no gene match. Germline V CDR1 and CDR2: MNHEY, SMNVEV (reference sequence). This CDR3 is built from 10 residues. The CDR3 protein is CAGFGGEQYF. The DNA for the CDR3 is TGTGCCGGCTTCGGGGGGGAGCAGTACTTC.

This sequence joins TRBV7-9 and TRBJ1-6; maybe TRBD1 (5 bases). The CDR3 loop spans 15 amino acids. Trimming left V 1 base short and J 7 bases short, with 11 bases between. The V gene's germline CDR1 is SEHNR and CDR2 FQNEAQ (reference sequence). The CDR3 nucleotides read TGTGCCAGCAGCTTAGGGGGGGACGGAAATTCACCCCTCCACTTT. This gives the protein CASSLGGDGNSPLHF.

This rearrangement joins TRBV7-2 to TRBJ1-2; TRBD1 matches at 9 bases. The V segment lost 5 bases and the J segment 8 bases; nucleotides outside the gene matches: 9. The CDR3 consists of 14 residues. From germline, CDR1 is SGHTA and CDR2 FQGNSA. In DNA, the CDR3 is TGTGCCAGCAGCCGCGAGTGGACAGGGGACGGCTACACCTTC. This encodes CASSREWTGDGYTF. The variable domain in full, completed from reference TRBV7-2 and TRBJ1-2, reads GAGVSQSPSNKVTEKGKDVELRCDPISGHTALYWYRQSLGQGLEFLIYFQGNSAPDKSGLPSDRFSAERTGGSVSTLTIQRTQQEDSAVYLCASSREWTGDGYTFGSGTRLTVV.